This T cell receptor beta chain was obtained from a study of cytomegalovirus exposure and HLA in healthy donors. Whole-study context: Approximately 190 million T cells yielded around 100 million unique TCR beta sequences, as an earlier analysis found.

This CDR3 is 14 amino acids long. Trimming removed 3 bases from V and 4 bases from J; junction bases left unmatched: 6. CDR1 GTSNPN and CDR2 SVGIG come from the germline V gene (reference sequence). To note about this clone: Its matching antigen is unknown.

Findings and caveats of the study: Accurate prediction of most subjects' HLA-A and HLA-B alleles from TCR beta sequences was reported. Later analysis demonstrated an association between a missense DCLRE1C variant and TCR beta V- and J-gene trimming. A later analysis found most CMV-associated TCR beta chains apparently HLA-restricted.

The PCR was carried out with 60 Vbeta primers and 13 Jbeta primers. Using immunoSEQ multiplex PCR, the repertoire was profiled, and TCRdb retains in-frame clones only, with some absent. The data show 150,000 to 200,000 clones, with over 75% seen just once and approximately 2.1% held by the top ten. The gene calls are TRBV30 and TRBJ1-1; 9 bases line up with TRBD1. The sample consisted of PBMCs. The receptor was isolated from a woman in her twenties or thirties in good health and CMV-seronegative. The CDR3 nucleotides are TGTGCCTGGAGGCCCACGGGACAGGGCACTGAAGCTTTCTTT. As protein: CAWRPTGQGTEAFF.